This T cell receptor (beta chain) was profiled in a study of blood T cells in healthy people across ages. Together with a sample-barcoded 5' primer, a J-beta primer mix was included in a second PCR lasting about 7 to 11 cycles. In TCRdb, the 5' RACE reads were re-called with MiXCR into one record per CDR3 protein. There are hundreds of thousands of distinct CDR3 sequences in the sample; 29% occur only once, and around 16% lies in the top ten. As to this clonotype: Its antigen is currently unknown. Just one base apart from a much larger clone, this may be a read error.

General study results and limits: Long-lived and aged donors differed, with more naive CD4+ cells and higher diversity in the long-lived. Total diversity from one million sequenced T cells was likely underestimated. CMV status of donors was unknown, possibly confounding expanded clonotype changes.

The V end was cut by 5 bases, the J end by 9 bases, with 19 bases between. Per the germline V gene, CDR1 is MNHEY and CDR2 is SVGEGT. The CDR3 spans 14 residues. The sequenced material came from blood. This sequence was found in a woman of 80 years or more in good health. This sequence joins TRBV6-2 or TRBV6-3 and TRBJ2-5; D assignment may be TRBD1 or TRBD2 (5 bases each). The CDR3 reads CASSNQGRLISQYF. The CDR3 nucleotides read TGTGCCAGCAGTAACCAGGGACGTCTCATCTCCCAGTACTTC.